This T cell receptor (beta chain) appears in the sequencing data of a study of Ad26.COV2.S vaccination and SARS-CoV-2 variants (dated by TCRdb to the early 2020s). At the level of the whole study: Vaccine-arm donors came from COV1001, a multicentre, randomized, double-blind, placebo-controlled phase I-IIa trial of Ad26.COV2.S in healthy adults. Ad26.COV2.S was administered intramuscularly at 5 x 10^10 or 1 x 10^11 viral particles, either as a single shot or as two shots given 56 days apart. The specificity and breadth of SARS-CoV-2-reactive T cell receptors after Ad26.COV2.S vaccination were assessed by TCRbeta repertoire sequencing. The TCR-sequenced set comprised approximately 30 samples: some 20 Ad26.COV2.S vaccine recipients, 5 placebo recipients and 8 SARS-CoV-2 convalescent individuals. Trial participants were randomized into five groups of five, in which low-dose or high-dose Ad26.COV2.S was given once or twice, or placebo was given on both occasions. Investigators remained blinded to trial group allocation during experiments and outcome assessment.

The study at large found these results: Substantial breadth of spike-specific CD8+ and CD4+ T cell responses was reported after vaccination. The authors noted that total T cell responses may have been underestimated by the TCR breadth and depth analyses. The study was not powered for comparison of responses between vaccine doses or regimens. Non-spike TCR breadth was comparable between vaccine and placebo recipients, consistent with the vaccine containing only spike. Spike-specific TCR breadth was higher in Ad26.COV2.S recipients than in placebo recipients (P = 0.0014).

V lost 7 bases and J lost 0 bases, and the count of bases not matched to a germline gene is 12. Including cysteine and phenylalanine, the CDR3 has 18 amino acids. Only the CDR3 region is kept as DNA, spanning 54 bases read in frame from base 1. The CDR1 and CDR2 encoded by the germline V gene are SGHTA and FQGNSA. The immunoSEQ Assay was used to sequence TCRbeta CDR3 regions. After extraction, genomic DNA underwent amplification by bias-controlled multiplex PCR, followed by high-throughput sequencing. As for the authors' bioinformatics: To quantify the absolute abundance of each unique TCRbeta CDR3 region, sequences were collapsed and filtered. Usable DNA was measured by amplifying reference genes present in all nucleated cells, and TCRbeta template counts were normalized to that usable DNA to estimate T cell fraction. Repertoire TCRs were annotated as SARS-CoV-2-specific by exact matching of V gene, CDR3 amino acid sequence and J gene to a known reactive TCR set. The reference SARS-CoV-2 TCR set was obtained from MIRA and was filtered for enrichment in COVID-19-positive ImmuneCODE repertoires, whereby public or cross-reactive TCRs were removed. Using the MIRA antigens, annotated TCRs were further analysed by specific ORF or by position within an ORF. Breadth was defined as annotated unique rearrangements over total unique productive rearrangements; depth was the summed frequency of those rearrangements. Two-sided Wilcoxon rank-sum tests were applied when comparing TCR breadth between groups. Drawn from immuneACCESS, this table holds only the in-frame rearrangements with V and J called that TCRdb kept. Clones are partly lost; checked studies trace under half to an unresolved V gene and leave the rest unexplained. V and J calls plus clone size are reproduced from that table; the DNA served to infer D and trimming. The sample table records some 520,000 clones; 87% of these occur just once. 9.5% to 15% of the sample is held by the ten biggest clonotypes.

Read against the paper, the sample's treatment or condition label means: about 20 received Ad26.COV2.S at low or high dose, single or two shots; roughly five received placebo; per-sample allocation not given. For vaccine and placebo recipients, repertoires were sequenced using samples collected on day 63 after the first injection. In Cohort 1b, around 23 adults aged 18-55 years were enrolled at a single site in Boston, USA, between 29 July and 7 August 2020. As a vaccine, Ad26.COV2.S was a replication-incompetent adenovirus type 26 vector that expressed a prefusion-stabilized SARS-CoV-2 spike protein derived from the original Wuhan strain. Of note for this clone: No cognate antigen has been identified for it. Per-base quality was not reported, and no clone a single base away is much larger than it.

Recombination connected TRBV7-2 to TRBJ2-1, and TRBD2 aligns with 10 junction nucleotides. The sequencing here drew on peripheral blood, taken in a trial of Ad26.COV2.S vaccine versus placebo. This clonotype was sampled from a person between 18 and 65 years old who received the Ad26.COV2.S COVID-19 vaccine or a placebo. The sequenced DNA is TGTGCCAGCACCAGCCTAGCGGGAGTTTGGGGCTCCTACAATGAGCAGTTCTTC. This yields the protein CASTSLAGVWGSYNEQFF.